The 31 T cell receptor beta chains in this list originate from one sample, sequenced in a study of T cell repertoires in cytomegalovirus infection (dated by TCRdb to between 2018 and 2021). Explained via the paper, the treatment or condition label denotes: in vitro stimulation with specific CMV peptide epitopes to enrich CMV-specific T cells. These receptors have no known antigen. Reads for this sample came from an Illumina HiSeq 1500. Clones were called with MiXCR by TCRdb after fastp trimmed the public reads at Q25, and only in-frame beta chains were retained. Each CDR3 protein gets just one entry, which takes the most common genes and DNA from the rows behind it. This sample gives 570,000 or so distinct CDR3 sequences in total; about 39% of them show up just once. The top ten hold about 48% of the sample. This sample comprised cultured PBMCs, obtained from culture after CMV antigen stimulation. Source of these receptors: a human donor in good health (CMV status not recorded). Some clones in this sample may be carry-over from other donors' samples.

This clonotype appeared a few times. J is TRBJ2-7 and V is TRBV7-2; TRBD1 is a possible D gene (6 bases). The CDR3 has 15 amino acids. Per the germline V gene, CDR1 is SGHTA and CDR2 is FQGNSA. Trimming left V 0 bases short and J 4 bases short, with 13 bases between. CDR3: CASSLAGASGYEQYF. The CDR3 nucleotides read TGTGCCAGCAGCTTAGCGGGGGCAAGTGGTTACGAGCAGTACTTC.

This clonotype was seen more than once but under ten times. This sequence joins TRBV19 and TRBJ1-6; unclear D gene. Germline V gene data show CDR1 as LNHDA and CDR2 as SQIVND (reference sequence). V dropped 6 bases and J dropped 5 bases, with 17 bases sitting between them. CDR3 length: 16 residues. The CDR3 loop is CASRSGAAEDNSPLHF. The CDR3 region has the DNA TGTGCCAGTAGGAGTGGCGCGGCCGAGGATAATTCACCCCTCCACTTT. Supplemented by reference TRBV19 and TRBJ1-6, the full variable domain reads DGGITQSPKYLFRKEGQNVTLSCEQNLNHDAMYWYRQDPGQGLRLIYYSQIVNDFQKGDIAEGYSVSREKKESFPLTVTSAQKNPTAFYLCASRSGAAEDNSPLHFGNGTRLTVT.

Only a few counts were recorded for this clonotype. V usage is TRBV7-2 and J usage is TRBJ2-7, with 11 bases that match TRBD2. Germline-derived CDR1 and CDR2 are SGHTA and FQGNSA. CDR3 length: 18 amino acids. J lost 0 bases, V lost 2 bases, and 9 bases had no gene match. CDR3 sequence reads: CASSLWLAGGKFSYEQYF. The CDR3 bases are TGTGCCAGCAGCTTATGGCTAGCGGGAGGAAAATTCTCCTACGAGCAGTACTTC.

CDR3 nucleotides: TGTGCCAGCAGCCAACTAGCGGGGGCCGGCTACAATGAGCAGTTCTTC. This gives the protein CASSQLAGAGYNEQFF. The V call is TRBV11-3, the J call TRBJ2-1; 11 bases fit TRBD2. V shed 5 bases, J shed 3 bases, and the junction held 6 bases outside the gene matches. The CDR3 loop spans 16 amino acids. From germline, CDR1 is SGHNT and CDR2 YENEEA.

V usage is TRBV20-1 and J usage is TRBJ1-1, with a tentative D call TRBD1 (6 bases). The germline V gene has CDR1 DFQATT and CDR2 SNEGSKA (reference sequence). Trimming took 1 base from V and 3 from J, leaving 9 bases between them. The CDR3 runs 13 residues. CDR3: CSARGDTYTEAFF. The CDR3 DNA reads TGCAGTGCTAGAGGGGACACCTACACTGAAGCTTTCTTT.

Only a few counts were recorded for this clonotype. The J gene is TRBJ2-7, the V gene TRBV7-9; D tentatively reads TRBD1 or TRBD2 (5 bases each). Per the germline V gene, CDR1 is SEHNR and CDR2 is FQNEAQ (reference sequence). The V end was cut by 1 base, the J end by 3 bases, with 13 bases between. The CDR3 runs 15 residues. The CDR3 bases are TGTGCCAGCAGCTTAGACACCGGGGCTGGCTACGAGCAGTACTTC. It codes for CASSLDTGAGYEQYF.

This sequence joins TRBV12-3 or TRBV12-4 and TRBJ2-3; 8 positions agree with TRBD2. This CDR3 is 14 amino acids long. The J segment lost 7 bases and the V segment lost 7 bases, leaving 10 bases of the junction unmatched. The CDR3 spells CASKIAGSRHTQYF. The DNA for the CDR3 is TGTGCCAGCAAGATAGCGGGATCTAGACATACGCAGTATTTT.

This clonotype has just a few counts. The genes are TRBV6-1 and TRBJ2-1, with D perhaps matching TRBD2 (5 bases). CDR1 and CDR2 (germline): MNHNS, SASEGT. Trimming shortened V by 2 bases and J by 14 bases, and 10 bases separated the two germline ends. This CDR3 contains 11 residues. The CDR3 sequence: CASSETPGEFF. CDR3 nucleotides: TGTGCCAGCAGTGAAACCCCCGGGGAGTTCTTC.

The chain links TRBV7-2 to TRBJ1-3; D not certain. CDR1 and CDR2 (germline): SGHTA, FQGNSA. The CDR3 runs to 16 residues. V lost 1 base and J lost 0, with 10 bases in between. For the CDR3, the DNA is TGTGCCAGCAGCTTAGTCGGGTCGAACTCTGGAAACACCATATATTTT. Its translation is CASSLVGSNSGNTIYF.

The chain recombines TRBV11-2 with TRBJ1-2; the D gene is possibly TRBD1 (5 bases). Trimming shortened V by 1 base and J by 4 bases, and 13 bases separated the two germline ends. Germline CDR1 is SGHAT and CDR2 is FQNNGV. CDR3 length: 15 amino acids. CDR3 region: CASSLGPRVSYGYTF. CDR3 in DNA: TGTGCCAGCAGCTTAGGACCCAGGGTGAGCTATGGCTACACCTTC.

The gene calls are TRBV5-8 and TRBJ1-2; a weak D match, TRBD1 (5 bases). CDR3 length: 16 residues. The germline gives CDR1 SGHTS, CDR2 YDEGEE. V lost 6 bases and J lost 4, with 22 bases in between. The CDR3 coding sequence is TGTGCCAGCACCGTACCGCAGGACCCGGGGGGCTATGGCTACACCTTC. Protein: CASTVPQDPGGYGYTF.

The sample holds a few counts of this clonotype. The gene calls are TRBV7-2 and TRBJ1-5; D is unclear. The V gene lost 2 bases and the J gene lost 2 bases, with 10 bases spanning the gap. CDR1 SGHTA and CDR2 FQGNSA come from the germline V gene. This CDR3 comprises 15 residues. The CDR3 DNA sequence: TGTGCCAGCAGCTTATTAGGGTTCGGCAATCAGCCCCAGCATTTT. Translated: CASSLLGFGNQPQHF.

This clonotype came up a few times. This chain connects TRBV7-8 to TRBJ2-7, with no clear D. Germline V gives CDR1 SGHVS, CDR2 FQNEAQ. V was cut by 5 bases and J by 9 bases, with 11 bases left in between. The CDR3 is 11 residues long. In DNA, the CDR3 is TGTGCCAGCAGCCGTTTCGTGGGGCAGTACTTC. Protein sequence: CASSRFVGQYF.

This clonotype was seen a handful of times. This rearrangement joins TRBV4-1 to TRBJ1-1, with a possible D match to TRBD1 (5 bases). The CDR3 sequence is 16 residues long. Between the trimmed V and J ends, which lost 2 bases and 6 bases, there was a span of 19 bases. CDR1 and CDR2 from the germline V gene are MGHRA and YSYEKL. The CDR3 region is CASSQPRGRRDAEAFF. The CDR3 coding sequence is TGCGCCAGCAGCCAACCGAGGGGACGGAGGGACGCTGAAGCTTTCTTT.

The chain carries TRBV6-2 or TRBV6-3 and TRBJ2-3; tentatively, D is TRBD2 (6 bases). The V end was cut by 7 bases, the J end by 1 base, with 15 bases between. This CDR3 is built from 15 residues. Looked up from germline, CDR1 is MNHEY and CDR2 is SVGEGT. CDR3 protein: CASTDGGSGTDTQYF. Written as DNA, the CDR3 is TGTGCCAGCACCGACGGGGGTTCGGGCACAGATACGCAGTATTTT.

The J gene is TRBJ1-2, the V gene TRBV7-2, with unresolved D. V was cut by 6 bases and J by 2 bases, with 16 bases left in between. CDR3 size: 15 residues. Germline CDR1 SGHTA, CDR2 FQGNSA. The CDR3 DNA reads TGTGCCAGCAGTCTCCTCACGGGAACGAACTATGGCTACACCTTC. Translated: CASSLLTGTNYGYTF.

This sequence joins TRBV19 and TRBJ1-5; TRBD1 agrees at 7 bases. Germline CDR1 LNHDA, CDR2 SQIVND (reference sequence). This CDR3 is built from 15 residues. V trimming: 9 bases; J trimming: 6 bases; junction bases outside the gene matches: 14. Here the CDR3 reads CASLGGTAFTQPQHF. As DNA, the CDR3 is TGTGCCAGCCTGGGTGGGACAGCCTTCACTCAGCCCCAGCATTTT.

The chain links TRBV7-8 to TRBJ2-7; 8 bases are a match to TRBD2. This CDR3 is built from 13 residues. J gave up 7 bases and V 5 bases, and 7 bases lay outside the gene matches. CDR1 is SGHVS, CDR2 FQNEAQ, per germline. The CDR3, as DNA: TGTGCCAGCAGCCAGAGCGGGAGTAGGGAGCAGTACTTC. Amino acids: CASSQSGSREQYF. Combining the CDR3 with reference TRBV7-8 and TRBJ2-7 gives the whole variable domain GAGVSQSPRYKVAKRGQDVALRCDPISGHVSLFWYQQALGQGPEFLTYFQNEAQLDKSGLPSDRFFAERPEGSVSTLKIQRTQQEDSAVYLCASSQSGSREQYFGPGTRLTVT.

This clonotype occurred a few times. In DNA, the CDR3 is TGTGCCAGCCCGGGTAGCGGGGAAACGAACACCGGGGAGCTGTTTTTT. As protein: CASPGSGETNTGELFF. This chain links TRBV7-2 with TRBJ2-2; 8 positions match TRBD2. Germline V gives CDR1 SGHTA, CDR2 FQGNSA. The CDR3 runs to 16 residues. V was pared by 8 bases and J by 0 bases, with 8 bases of the junction left unmatched.

This clonotype showed up just a few times. The V gene is TRBV2, the J gene TRBJ2-2, with 7 nucleotides matching TRBD2. Germline V gene data show CDR1 as SNHLY and CDR2 as FYNNEI. The CDR3 consists of 15 residues. The V and J ends lost 8 bases and 0 bases, in that order; junction bases with no gene match: 6. CDR3 residues: CASGGETTNTGELFF. As DNA, the CDR3 is TGTGCCAGCGGGGGGGAAACAACGAACACCGGGGAGCTGTTTTTT.

This chain joins TRBV15 and TRBJ2-5; possibly TRBD2 for D (5 bases). From germline, CDR1 is LNHNV and CDR2 YYDKDF (reference sequence). The CDR3 has 13 residues. V was shortened by 8 bases and J by 1 base, with 11 bases between the two germline ends. The CDR3 DNA sequence: TGTGCCACCGGGCGGACTTCCCAAGAGACCCAGTACTTC. It specifies CATGRTSQETQYF.

The genes are TRBV7-8 and TRBJ2-2; 10 positions agree with TRBD1. The CDR3 loop spans 16 amino acids. The trim removed 2 bases at V and 4 bases at J, leaving 4 bases unmatched. CDR1 SGHVS and CDR2 FQNEAQ come from the germline V gene. This CDR3 reads CASSLRDRGRTGELFF. The CDR3 DNA reads as TGTGCCAGCAGCTTAAGGGACAGGGGTCGCACCGGGGAGCTGTTTTTT.

The V gene is TRBV4-1, the J gene TRBJ2-1, with a tentative D call TRBD1 (6 bases). The V end was cut by 8 bases, the J end by 0 bases, with 11 bases between. CDR1 MGHRA and CDR2 YSYEKL come from the germline V gene. This CDR3 is built from 14 residues. CDR3 DNA sequence: TGCGCCAGCGGACAGACAAACTCCTACAATGAGCAGTTCTTC. Translating gives CASGQTNSYNEQFF.

The chain combines TRBV10-3 with TRBJ1-2; D possibly corresponds to TRBD1 (5 bases). Germline values: CDR1 ENHRY, CDR2 SYGVKD. V was shortened by 4 bases and J by 0 bases, with 18 bases between the two germline ends. The CDR3 runs to 17 residues. The CDR3 sequence: CAISGFWGTEANYGYTF. In DNA, the CDR3 is TGTGCCATCAGTGGTTTCTGGGGGACGGAAGCTAACTATGGCTACACCTTC.

The rearrangement links TRBV6-5 to TRBJ1-6, with D possibly TRBD1 on 5 matching bases. V lost 8 bases to trimming and J lost 2 bases, with 13 bases between them. Germline V gives CDR1 MNHEY, CDR2 SVGAGI. The CDR3 consists of 15 residues. The CDR3 DNA reads as TGTGCCAGCGGCCCCGACAGTGCCTATAATTCACCCCTCCACTTT. Amino acid sequence: CASGPDSAYNSPLHF.

This clonotype was observed once. As DNA, the CDR3 is TGTGCCATCACCGGACAGTTTGTGGGCGAGCAGTACTTC. This sequence encodes CAITGQFVGEQYF. The chain employs TRBV10-3 and TRBJ2-7; weak D call: TRBD1 (6 bases). Trimming took off 7 bases at V and 6 bases at J, with 16 bases between the two ends. There are 13 residues in the CDR3. The germline CDR1 and CDR2 sequences are ENHRY and SYGVKD.

V usage is TRBV7-9 and J usage is TRBJ2-7; D is ambiguous. The germline CDR1 and CDR2 sequences are SEHNR and FQNEAQ (reference sequence). V lost 2 bases and J lost 1, with 9 bases in between. This CDR3 region has 14 residues. This CDR3 reads CASSLFPSSYEQYF. Here the CDR3 DNA reads TGTGCCAGCAGCTTATTTCCGAGTTCCTACGAGCAGTACTTC.

The rearrangement links TRBV28 to TRBJ1-3, with D possibly being TRBD1 (5 bases). The germline V and J ends were trimmed by 6 bases and 1 base, with 16 bases remaining between them. This CDR3 is 16 amino acids long. The germline CDR1 and CDR2 sequences are MDHEN and SYDVKM. The CDR3: CASRPAGARSGNTIYF. The CDR3 DNA follows: TGTGCCAGCAGACCTGCCGGGGCCAGATCTGGAAACACCATATATTTT.

V gene TRBV6-6 combines with J gene TRBJ2-7; D possibly corresponds to TRBD2 (6 bases). This CDR3 is 16 amino acids long. CDR1 MNHNY and CDR2 SVGAGI come from the germline V gene (reference sequence). V was trimmed by 0 bases and J by 0 bases, leaving 12 bases between them. The CDR3 nucleotides are TGTGCCAGCAGTTACTCGTTGGCGACTAGCTCCTACGAGCAGTACTTC. This sequence encodes CASSYSLATSSYEQYF.

The count of this clonotype is one. A clone one base away is much larger, so this may be a read error. This sequence joins TRBV6-5 and TRBJ2-6; D remains ambiguous. V was shortened by 6 bases and J by 2 bases, with 5 bases between the two germline ends. There are 13 residues in the CDR3. Per the germline V gene, CDR1 is MNHEY and CDR2 is SVGAGI. The CDR3 sequence: CASSFPGANVLTF. The CDR3 DNA sequence: TGTGCCAGCAGCTTCCCTGGGGCCAACGTCCTGACTTTC.

This clonotype occurred a few times. The chain has TRBV7-2 and TRBJ1-1; 9 nucleotides line up with TRBD1. The CDR3 loop spans 16 amino acids. In germline, CDR1 is SGHTA, CDR2 FQGNSA. J gave up 4 bases and V 5 bases, and 11 bases lay outside the gene matches. CDR3 protein: CASSQNRGRSGTEAFF. DNA of the CDR3: TGTGCCAGCAGCCAAAACAGGGGGCGAAGTGGCACTGAAGCTTTCTTT. Supplemented by reference TRBV7-2 and TRBJ1-1, the full variable domain reads GAGVSQSPSNKVTEKGKDVELRCDPISGHTALYWYRQSLGQGLEFLIYFQGNSAPDKSGLPSDRFSAERTGGSVSTLTIQRTQQEDSAVYLCASSQNRGRSGTEAFFGQGTRLTVV.